This T cell receptor beta chain was identified during a study of T cell responses to AZD1222 COVID-19 vaccine. Study-level findings and limits: Donors skewed white British and female; clonal diversity was possibly underestimated. Recipients of two AZD1222 doses showed rising Spike-specific TCR breadth and depth.

Losses at the gene ends were 3 bases for V and 6 bases for J; bases not matched to a gene: 7. The CDR3 is 16 amino acids. CDR1 is MGHRA, CDR2 YSYEKL, per germline. Sequencing was performed with immunoSEQ multiplex PCR; in TCRdb, only in-frame clones are kept and a portion is missing. Here the sample spans some 200,000 clones, 80% to 95% being singletons. In the case of this clone: Its antigen is unidentified.

This chain links TRBV4-1 with TRBJ2-2; 10 bases align to TRBD2. The receptor's source is an adult who received the AZD1222 COVID-19 vaccine. The sequencing used peripheral blood, collected 28 days after the second AZD1222 dose. The CDR3 nucleotides are TGCGCCAGCAGCCATCTAGCGGGAGTAGGTGCCGGGGAGCTGTTTTTT. Translated: CASSHLAGVGAGELFF.